A single sample gave rise to the 29 T cell receptor beta chains below, sequenced in a study of OX40 agonist ivuxolimab in advanced cancers. TCRdb's copy holds only in-frame clones and misses some; the assay was immunoSEQ multiplex PCR. This repertoire shows about 67,000 clones, roughly 90% found once; its top ten account for 2% to 2.5%. The specimen was CD4+ or CD8+ T cells sorted from blood, collected in a trial of the OX40 agonist ivuxolimab. The receptors shown here come from an adult with an advanced solid tumor such as melanoma, head and neck, liver or kidney cancer.

The chain recombines TRBV5-1 with TRBJ2-6, with no clear D. From germline, CDR1 is SGHRS and CDR2 YFSETQ. The CDR3 consists of 18 residues. Trimming took off 0 bases at V and 0 bases at J, with 13 bases between the two ends. The CDR3 spells CASSLVAGTFSGANVLTF. CDR3 nucleotide sequence: TGCGCCAGCAGCTTGGTGGCAGGTACTTTCTCTGGGGCCAACGTCCTGACTTTC.

The CDR3 protein is CASSQRDFNYGYTF. For the CDR3, the DNA is TGTGCCAGCAGCCAGAGGGACTTTAACTATGGCTACACCTTC. This chain joins TRBV7-8 and TRBJ1-2; tentatively, D is TRBD1 (5 bases). Looked up from germline, CDR1 is SGHVS and CDR2 is FQNEAQ. This CDR3 is 14 amino acids long. V dropped 5 bases and J dropped 1 base, with 11 bases sitting between them.

The chain carries TRBV4-1 and TRBJ2-7; possible D gene TRBD2, 6 bases. Trimming left V 2 bases short and J 4 bases short, with 9 bases between. Germline loops: CDR1 MGHRA, CDR2 YSYEKL. The CDR3 extends over 13 amino acids. CDR3 protein: CASSQQSGYEQYF. The CDR3 bases are TGCGCCAGCAGCCAACAAAGCGGGTACGAGCAGTACTTC.

The chain uses TRBV5-4 and TRBJ2-3; possible D gene TRBD2, 7 bases. The CDR3 contains 14 residues. Per germline, CDR1 SGHNT and CDR2 YYREEE (reference sequence). V shed 7 bases and J shed 3 bases, with 15 bases lying between them. The CDR3 region has the DNA TGTGCCAGCCAGACTAGCAGGGGTACAGATACGCAGTATTTT. Its protein is CASQTSRGTDTQYF.

This rearrangement joins TRBV5-5 to TRBJ1-2, with D maybe TRBD1 (5 bases). CDR1 SGHKS and CDR2 YYEKEE come from the germline V gene (reference sequence). CDR3 size: 15 residues. V was shortened by 4 bases and J by 4 bases, with 17 bases between the two germline ends. CDR3 sequence (DNA): TGTGCCAGCAGCCGGGACGGGGCTGAAGGCTATGGCTACACCTTC. Its translation is CASSRDGAEGYGYTF.

This rearrangement joins TRBV6-6 to TRBJ2-6, with D uncertain. CDR3 length equals 16 residues. Germline V lookup: CDR1 MNHNY, CDR2 SVGAGI (reference sequence). V was shortened by 2 bases and J by 4 bases, with 12 bases between the two germline ends. CDR3 residues: CASSYISLSGANVLTF. For the CDR3, the DNA is TGTGCCAGCAGTTACATTTCCCTGTCCGGGGCCAACGTCCTGACTTTC.

This clone has only one observation. The chain is built from TRBV7-3 and TRBJ2-5, with 13 bases fitting TRBD2. J gave up 4 bases and V 4 bases, and 6 bases lay outside the gene matches. Germline CDR1 and CDR2: SGHTA and FQGTGA. This CDR3 region has 16 residues. The CDR3 DNA sequence: TGTGCCAGCAGCTCCGGGACTAGCGGGGTTGGAGAGACCCAGTACTTC. It translates to CASSSGTSGVGETQYF.

This clone was counted a few times. The chain couples TRBV30 to TRBJ1-1, with TRBD1 matching 7 bases. Trimming cost V 1 base and J 10 bases; bases outside gene matches: 6. CDR1 is GTSNPN and CDR2 is SVGIG in the germline V gene (reference sequence). There are 12 residues in the CDR3. In DNA form, the CDR3 reads TGTGCCTGGAGTGGGACAGGTGGGGTAGCTTTCTTT. This translates into CAWSGTGGVAFF. Using reference TRBV30 and TRBJ1-1 for the parts outside the CDR3, the full variable domain is SQTIHQWPATLVQPVGSPLSLECTVEGTSNPNLYWYRQAAGRGLQLLFYSVGIGQISSEVPQNLSASRPQDRQFILSSKKLLLSDSGFYLCAWSGTGGVAFFGQGTRLTVV.

V usage is TRBV7-8 and J usage is TRBJ1-2; 7 nucleotides match TRBD1. The germline gives CDR1 SGHVS, CDR2 FQNEAQ. Trimming cost V 2 bases and J 8 bases; bases outside gene matches: 5. CDR3 length: 13 amino acids. The CDR3: CASSLRGGEGYTF. DNA of the CDR3: TGTGCCAGCAGCTTACGAGGGGGCGAGGGCTACACCTTC.

This clone has only one observation. The V call is TRBV7-6, the J call TRBJ1-4, with TRBD1 matching over 9 bases. This CDR3 has 15 residues. Germline-derived CDR1 and CDR2 are SGHVS and FNYEAQ. V trimming: 5 bases; J trimming: 6 bases; junction bases outside the gene matches: 7. In DNA, the CDR3 is TGTGCCAGCAGCCGGGGACAGGGCTCTTATGAAAAACTGTTTTTT. This encodes CASSRGQGSYEKLFF. The full variable domain, in which reference TRBV7-6 and TRBJ1-4 provide the parts outside the CDR3, is GAGVSQSPRYKVTKRGQDVALRCDPISGHVSLYWYRQALGQGPEFLTYFNYEAQQDKSGLPNDRFSAERPEGSISTLTIQRTEQRDSAMYRCASSRGQGSYEKLFFGSGTQLSVL.

V and J are TRBV7-9 and TRBJ1-2; D may be TRBD1 (5 bases). Germline V gives CDR1 SEHNR, CDR2 FQNEAQ (reference sequence). V was clipped by 7 bases and J by 3 bases, with 18 bases between them. This CDR3 region has 15 residues. The CDR3 bases are TGTGCCAGCACCCTCGCGACCGACAGCTACTATGGCTACACCTTC. Translation gives CASTLATDSYYGYTF.

V is TRBV21-1 and J is TRBJ2-4. TRBV21-1 is marked as a pseudogene. The CDR3 is 19 residues long. DNA of the CDR3: TGTGCCAGCAGCAAGGGACCGAAAAAAGATACAGTAGCCAAAAACATTCAGTACTTC. This gives the protein CASSKGPKKDTVAKNIQYF.

The rearrangement joins TRBV11-3 to TRBJ2-7, with 10 bases aligning to TRBD2. The CDR3 covers 19 residues. Germline V gives CDR1 SGHNT, CDR2 YENEEA. Trimming cost V 5 bases and J 2 bases; bases outside gene matches: 18. The CDR3 spells CASSAEGIVTSGKTYEQYF. DNA for the CDR3: TGTGCCAGCAGCGCGGAAGGGATAGTAACTAGCGGGAAAACCTACGAGCAGTACTTC.

The chain joins TRBV18 to TRBJ2-6; D remains ambiguous. The V and J ends lost 4 bases and 3 bases respectively, with 10 bases between them. The CDR3 spans 15 residues. The V gene's germline CDR1 is KGHSH and CDR2 LQKENI. CDR3 sequence (DNA): TGTGCCAGCTCACAGTCGGAAGGTGGGGCCAACGTCCTGACTTTC. Amino acids: CASSQSEGGANVLTF.

The CDR3 loop is CASSLGRANTGELFF. In nucleotides, the CDR3 is TGTGCCAGCAGCTTGGGCAGGGCGAACACCGGGGAGCTGTTTTTT. V gene TRBV7-3 combines with J gene TRBJ2-2; possibly TRBD1 for D (5 bases). Germline CDR1 reads SGHTA; CDR2 reads FQGTGA. V lost 3 bases to trimming and J lost 0 bases, with 8 bases between them. This CDR3 comprises 15 residues.

The chain uses TRBV9 and TRBJ2-7, with a weak D call TRBD1 (5 bases). The CDR3 consists of 15 residues. Deletions cut 0 bases from V and 5 bases from J, with 15 bases between. Looked up from germline, CDR1 is SGDLS and CDR2 is YYNGEE. Here the CDR3 DNA reads TGTGCCAGCAGCGTAGGGCAGGGTGGCGTCGACGAGCAGTACTTC. The encoded protein is CASSVGQGGVDEQYF.

The chain links TRBV19 to TRBJ2-1; 11 nucleotides agree with TRBD2. V was clipped by 4 bases and J by 3 bases; unmatched bases: 14. Per germline, CDR1 LNHDA and CDR2 SQIVND (reference sequence). This CDR3 is built from 19 residues. CDR3 in amino acids: CASSSIFGTSGGVYNEQFF. As DNA, the CDR3 is TGTGCCAGTAGTAGTATTTTCGGGACTAGCGGAGGGGTCTACAATGAGCAGTTCTTC.

The CDR3 loop is CASSLDYDSTEAFF. The CDR3 DNA follows: TGTGCCAGCAGTCTTGATTACGACAGCACTGAAGCTTTCTTT. The chain carries TRBV6-1 and TRBJ1-1; D is perhaps TRBD1 (5 bases). The CDR3 totals 14 residues. Between the trimmed V and J ends, which lost 5 bases and 4 bases, there was a span of 14 bases. Looked up from germline, CDR1 is MNHNS and CDR2 is SASEGT.

This clone turned up a few times. The chain recombines TRBV11-3 with TRBJ1-2; 11 bases match TRBD1. This CDR3 has 16 amino acids. The germline gives CDR1 SGHNT, CDR2 YENEEA. Unmatched junction bases numbered 4, after V lost 0 bases and J lost 4 bases. CDR3 amino acids: CASSLERTGGTYGYTF. The CDR3 DNA sequence: TGTGCCAGCAGCTTAGAGCGGACAGGGGGCACCTATGGCTACACCTTC.

V usage is TRBV7-2 and J usage is TRBJ2-3, with 9 positions matching TRBD1. The V and J ends lost 2 bases and 12 bases, in that order; junction bases with no gene match: 18. CDR1 and CDR2 (germline): SGHTA, FQGNSA. The CDR3 extends over 17 amino acids. In DNA form, the CDR3 reads TGTGCCAGCAGCTTACCGCGGACAGGGGCGGTCGGGGAGGGCCAGTATTTT. This sequence encodes CASSLPRTGAVGEGQYF.

The chain has TRBV9 and TRBJ1-6; 7 positions match TRBD1. The germline V gene encodes CDR1 SGDLS and CDR2 YYNGEE. This CDR3 comprises 15 residues. Germline trimming cut 2 bases from V and 7 bases from J; bases unmatched to any gene: 6. The chain's CDR3 is CASSVNGQANSPLHF. For the CDR3, the DNA is TGTGCCAGCAGCGTTAACGGACAGGCCAATTCACCCCTCCACTTT.

CDR3 bases: TGTGCCAGCACCGCGACAGCGGGATGGTTCACTGAAGCTTTCTTT. Protein: CASTATAGWFTEAFF. The chain employs TRBV28 and TRBJ1-1; maybe TRBD1 (5 bases). Germline-derived CDR1 and CDR2 are MDHEN and SYDVKM. The CDR3 totals 15 residues. Trimming cost V 7 bases and J 4 bases, with 19 bases left between them.

This CDR3 is CASSTRGTSGSNEQFF. CDR3 DNA: TGTGCCAGTAGTACCCGAGGGACTAGCGGGAGCAATGAGCAGTTCTTC. V and J are TRBV19 and TRBJ2-1, with 14 bases aligning to TRBD2. The germline gives CDR1 LNHDA, CDR2 SQIVND (reference sequence). V lost 4 bases to trimming and J lost 6 bases; unmatched junction nucleotides: 5. This CDR3 has 16 amino acids. Full variable domain (outside the CDR3, taken from reference TRBV19 and TRBJ2-1): DGGITQSPKYLFRKEGQNVTLSCEQNLNHDAMYWYRQDPGQGLRLIYYSQIVNDFQKGDIAEGYSVSREKKESFPLTVTSAQKNPTAFYLCASSTRGTSGSNEQFFGPGTRLTVL.

The chain employs TRBV30 and TRBJ2-3; D possibly matches TRBD1 or TRBD2 (5 bases each). This CDR3 region has 12 residues. V lost 8 bases, J lost 2 bases, and 11 bases lay in between. Germline lookup yields CDR1 GTSNPN and CDR2 SVGIG (reference sequence). The CDR3, as DNA: TGTGCCCGGGACCAGTACACAGATACGCAGTATTTT. Protein: CARDQYTDTQYF.

This chain uses TRBV7-3 with TRBJ2-7, with D perhaps matching TRBD1 (7 bases). Germline assignment: CDR1 SGHTA and CDR2 FQGTGA. The V end lost 5 bases, the J end lost 7 bases, and 15 bases lay between the germline ends. The CDR3 consists of 13 residues. The CDR3 coding sequence is TGTGCCAGCAGCACTCAGGGGGGAACGGAGCAGTACTTC. This gives the protein CASSTQGGTEQYF.

V gene TRBV28 combines with J gene TRBJ2-4, with TRBD2 matching 7 bases. Germline V gene sequence: CDR1 MDHEN, CDR2 SYDVKM. The CDR3 consists of 14 residues. J lost 9 bases, V lost 11 bases, and 16 bases had no gene match. The CDR3 region is CAVRSQAGAGIQYF. For the CDR3, the DNA is TGTGCCGTCCGAAGCCAGGCGGGAGCGGGCATTCAGTACTTC.

The chain links TRBV4-2 to TRBJ2-7; the D gene is possibly TRBD1 (6 bases). The CDR3 length is 17 residues. The V and J ends lost 0 bases and 5 bases respectively, with 20 bases between them. Germline values: CDR1 LGHNA, CDR2 YNFKEQ. The CDR3 reads CASSQDLNREFGHEQYF. DNA of the CDR3: TGTGCCAGCAGCCAAGATTTGAACAGGGAATTCGGGCACGAGCAGTACTTC.

Concerning this clone: One end of the junction fails to match germline, which may point to a read error. The chain has TRBV5-1 and TRBJ2-3; D call uncertain. This CDR3 is built from 12 residues. CDR1 and CDR2 (germline): SGHRS, YFSETQ. The CDR3 region is CASSLAMGRTAF. The CDR3 DNA is TGCGCCAGCAGCTTGGCCATGGGTAGGACGGCGTTT.

CDR3 DNA: TGTGCCAGCAGCCCGAGGGGCGGACAGGGGGTATCCTACGAGCAGTACTTC. This codes for CASSPRGGQGVSYEQYF. The genes are TRBV7-9 and TRBJ2-5, with 10 bases matching TRBD1. The J call may be mistaken, given a closer DNA end match to TRBJ2-7. The CDR3 is 17 residues long. Germline V gene sequence: CDR1 SEHNR, CDR2 FQNEAQ (reference sequence).